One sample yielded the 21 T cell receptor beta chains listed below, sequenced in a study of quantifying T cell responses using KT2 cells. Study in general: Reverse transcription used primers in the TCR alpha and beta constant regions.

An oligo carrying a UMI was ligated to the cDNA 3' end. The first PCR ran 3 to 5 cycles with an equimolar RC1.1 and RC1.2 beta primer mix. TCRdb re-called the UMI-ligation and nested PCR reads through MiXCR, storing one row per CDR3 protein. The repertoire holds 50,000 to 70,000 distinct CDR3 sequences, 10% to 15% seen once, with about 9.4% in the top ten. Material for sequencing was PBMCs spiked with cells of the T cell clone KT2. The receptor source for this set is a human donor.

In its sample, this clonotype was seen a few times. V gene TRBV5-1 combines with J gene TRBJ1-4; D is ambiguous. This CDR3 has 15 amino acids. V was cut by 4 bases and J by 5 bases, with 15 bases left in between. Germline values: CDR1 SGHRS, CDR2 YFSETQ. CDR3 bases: TGCGCCAGCAGCCCCCTTCGAGGGTCAAATGAAAAACTGTTTTTT. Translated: CASSPLRGSNEKLFF.

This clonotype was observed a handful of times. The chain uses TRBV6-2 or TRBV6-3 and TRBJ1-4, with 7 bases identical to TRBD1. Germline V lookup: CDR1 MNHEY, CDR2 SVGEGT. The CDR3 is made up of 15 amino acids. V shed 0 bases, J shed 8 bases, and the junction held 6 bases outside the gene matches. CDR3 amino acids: CASSYSDRVSEKLFF. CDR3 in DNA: TGTGCCAGCAGTTACTCCGACAGGGTTTCGGAAAAACTGTTTTTT.

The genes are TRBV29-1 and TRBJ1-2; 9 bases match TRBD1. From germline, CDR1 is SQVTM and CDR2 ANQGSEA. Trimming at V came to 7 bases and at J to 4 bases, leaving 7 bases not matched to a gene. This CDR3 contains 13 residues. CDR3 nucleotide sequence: TGCAGCGCCCCGACAGGGGGAGGCTATGGCTACACCTTC. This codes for CSAPTGGGYGYTF.

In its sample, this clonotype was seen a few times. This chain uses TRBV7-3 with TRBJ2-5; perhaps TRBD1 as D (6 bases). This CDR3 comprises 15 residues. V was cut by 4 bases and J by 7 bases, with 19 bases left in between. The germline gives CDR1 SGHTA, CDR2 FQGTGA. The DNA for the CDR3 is TGTGCCAGCAGCTCGACAGGTTCAGCAGAAGGGACCCAGTACTTC. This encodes CASSSTGSAEGTQYF.

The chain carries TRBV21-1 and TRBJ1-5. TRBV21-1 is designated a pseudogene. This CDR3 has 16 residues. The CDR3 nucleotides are TGTGCCAGCAGCAAAGCGCTCGGGCAGAGCAATCAGCCCCAGCATTTT. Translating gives CASSKALGQSNQPQHF.

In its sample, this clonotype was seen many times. The CDR3 DNA follows: TGCAGTGCAGAACTAGCGGGAGCGCAGGGGACCCAGTACTTC. Translating it yields CSAELAGAQGTQYF. The chain is built from TRBV20-1 and TRBJ2-5, with TRBD2 matching over 11 bases. Per the germline V gene, CDR1 is DFQATT and CDR2 is SNEGSKA (reference sequence). The J segment lost 7 bases and the V segment lost 6 bases, leaving 10 bases of the junction unmatched. The CDR3 runs 14 residues.

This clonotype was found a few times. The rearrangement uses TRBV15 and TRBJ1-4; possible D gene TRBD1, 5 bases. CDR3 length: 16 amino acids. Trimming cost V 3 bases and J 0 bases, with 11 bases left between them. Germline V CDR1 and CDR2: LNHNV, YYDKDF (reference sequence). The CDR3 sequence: CATSRGVAATNEKLFF. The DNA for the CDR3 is TGTGCCACCAGCAGGGGGGTAGCGGCAACTAATGAAAAACTGTTTTTT. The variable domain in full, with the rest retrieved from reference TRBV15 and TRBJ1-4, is DAMVIQNPRYQVTQFGKPVTLSCSQTLNHNVMYWYQQKSSQAPKLLFHYYDKDFNNEADTPDNFQSRRPNTSFCFLDIRSPGLGDTAMYLCATSRGVAATNEKLFFGSGTQLSVL.

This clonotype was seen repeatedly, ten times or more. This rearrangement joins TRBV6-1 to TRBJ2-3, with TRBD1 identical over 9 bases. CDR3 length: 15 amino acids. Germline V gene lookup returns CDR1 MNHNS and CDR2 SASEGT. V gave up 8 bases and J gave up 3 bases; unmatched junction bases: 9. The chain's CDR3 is CASSEQGARTDTQYF. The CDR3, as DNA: TGTGCCAGCTCCGAACAGGGGGCTCGAACAGATACGCAGTATTTT.

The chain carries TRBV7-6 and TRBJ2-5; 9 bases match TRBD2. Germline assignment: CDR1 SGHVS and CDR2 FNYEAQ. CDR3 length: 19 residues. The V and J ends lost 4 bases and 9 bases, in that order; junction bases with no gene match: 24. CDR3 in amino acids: CASSYLTQATGVAGEAQYF. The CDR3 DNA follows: TGTGCCAGCAGCTACCTAACTCAAGCGACCGGAGTAGCGGGGGAGGCCCAGTACTTC. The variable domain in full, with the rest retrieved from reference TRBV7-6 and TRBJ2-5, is GAGVSQSPRYKVTKRGQDVALRCDPISGHVSLYWYRQALGQGPEFLTYFNYEAQQDKSGLPNDRFSAERPEGSISTLTIQRTEQRDSAMYRCASSYLTQATGVAGEAQYFGPGTRLLVL.

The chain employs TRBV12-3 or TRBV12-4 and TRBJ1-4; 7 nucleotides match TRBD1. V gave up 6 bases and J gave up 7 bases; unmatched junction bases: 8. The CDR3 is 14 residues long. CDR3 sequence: CASRLTGPSEKLFF. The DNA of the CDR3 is TGTGCCAGCAGACTGACAGGGCCCAGTGAAAAACTGTTTTTT.

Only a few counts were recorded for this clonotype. This chain's CDR3 is CASHMAGGTEAFF. The CDR3, as DNA: TGTGCCAGCCATATGGCCGGGGGCACTGAAGCTTTCTTT. J is TRBJ1-1 and V is TRBV2; D is possibly TRBD1 (5 bases). In germline, CDR1 is SNHLY, CDR2 FYNNEI. Trimming removed 8 bases from V and 4 bases from J, with 14 bases in between. The CDR3 runs 13 residues. Full variable domain (missing parts from reference TRBV2 and TRBJ1-1): EPEVTQTPSHQVTQMGQEVILRCVPISNHLYFYWYRQILGQKVEFLVSFYNNEISEKSEIFDDQFSVERPDGSNFTLKIRSTKLEDSAMYFCASHMAGGTEAFFGQGTRLTVV.

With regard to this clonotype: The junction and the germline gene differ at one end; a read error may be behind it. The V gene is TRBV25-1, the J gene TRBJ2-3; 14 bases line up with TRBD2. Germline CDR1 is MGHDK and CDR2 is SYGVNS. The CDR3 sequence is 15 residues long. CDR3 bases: TGTGCCAGCAGTGGACTAGCGGGGGGGCCAGATTCGCAGTATTTT. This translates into CASSGLAGGPDSQYF.

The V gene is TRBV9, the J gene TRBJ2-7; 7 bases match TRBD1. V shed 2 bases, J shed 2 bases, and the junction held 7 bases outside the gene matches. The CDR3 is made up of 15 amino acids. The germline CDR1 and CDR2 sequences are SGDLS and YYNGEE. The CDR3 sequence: CASSVGTVSPYEQYF. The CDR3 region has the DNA TGTGCCAGCAGCGTCGGGACAGTTTCTCCCTACGAGCAGTACTTC.

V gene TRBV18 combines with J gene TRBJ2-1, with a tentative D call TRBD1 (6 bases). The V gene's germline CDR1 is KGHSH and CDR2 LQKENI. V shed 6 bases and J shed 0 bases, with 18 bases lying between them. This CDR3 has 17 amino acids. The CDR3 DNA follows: TGTGCCAGCTCCCCTGACACTGGACAGCTCTCCTACAATGAGCAGTTCTTC. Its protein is CASSPDTGQLSYNEQFF.

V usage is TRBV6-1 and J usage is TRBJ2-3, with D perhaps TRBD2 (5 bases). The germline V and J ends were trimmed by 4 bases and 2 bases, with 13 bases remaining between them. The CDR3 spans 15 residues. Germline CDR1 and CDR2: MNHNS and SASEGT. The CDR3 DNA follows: TGTGCCAGCAGTGTAATAGCGCGTGACACAGATACGCAGTATTTT. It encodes CASSVIARDTDTQYF.

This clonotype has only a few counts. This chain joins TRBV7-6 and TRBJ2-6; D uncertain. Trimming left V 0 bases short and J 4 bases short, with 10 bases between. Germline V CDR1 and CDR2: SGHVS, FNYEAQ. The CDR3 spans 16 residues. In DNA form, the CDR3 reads TGTGCCAGCAGCTTAGCGTCCGGTTCCGGGGCCAACGTCCTGACTTTC. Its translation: CASSLASGSGANVLTF.

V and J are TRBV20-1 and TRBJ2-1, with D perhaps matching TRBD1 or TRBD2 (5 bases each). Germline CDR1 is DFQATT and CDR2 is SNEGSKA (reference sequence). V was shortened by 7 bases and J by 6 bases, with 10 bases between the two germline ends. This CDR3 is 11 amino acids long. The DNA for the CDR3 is TGCAGTGTCCCGAGGGGCAATGAGCAGTTCTTC. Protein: CSVPRGNEQFF.

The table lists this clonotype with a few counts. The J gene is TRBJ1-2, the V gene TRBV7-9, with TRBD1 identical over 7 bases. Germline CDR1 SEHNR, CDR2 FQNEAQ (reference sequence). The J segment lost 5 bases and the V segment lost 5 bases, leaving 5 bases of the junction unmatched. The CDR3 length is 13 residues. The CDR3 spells CASSLRQGYGYTF. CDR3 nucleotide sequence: TGTGCCAGCAGCCTAAGACAGGGATATGGCTACACCTTC.

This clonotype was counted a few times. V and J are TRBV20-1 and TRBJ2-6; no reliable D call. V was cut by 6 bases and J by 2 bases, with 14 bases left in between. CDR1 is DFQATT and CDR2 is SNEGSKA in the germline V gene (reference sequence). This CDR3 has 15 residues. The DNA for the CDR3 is TGCAGTGCCGACCCCGTATCACCTGGGGCCAACGTCCTGACTTTC. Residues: CSADPVSPGANVLTF.

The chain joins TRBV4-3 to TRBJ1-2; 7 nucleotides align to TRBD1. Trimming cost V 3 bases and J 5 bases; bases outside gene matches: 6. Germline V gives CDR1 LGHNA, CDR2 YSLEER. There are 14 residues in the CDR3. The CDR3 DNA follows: TGCGCCAGCAGCCAGGAAGGGGGCCGGTATGGCTACACCTTC. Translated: CASSQEGGRYGYTF.

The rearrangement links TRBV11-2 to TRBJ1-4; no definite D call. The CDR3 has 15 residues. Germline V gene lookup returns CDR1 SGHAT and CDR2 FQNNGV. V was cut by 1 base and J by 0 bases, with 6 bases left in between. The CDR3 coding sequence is TGTGCCAGCAGCTTAGGAGGGACAACTAATGAAAAACTGTTTTTT. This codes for CASSLGGTTNEKLFF. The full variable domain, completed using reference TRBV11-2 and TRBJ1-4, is EAGVAQSPRYKIIEKRQSVAFWCNPISGHATLYWYQQILGQGPKLLIQFQNNGVVDDSQLPKDRFSAERLKGVDSTLKIQPAKLEDSAVYLCASSLGGTTNEKLFFGSGTQLSVL.